These 24 T cell receptor beta chains were all obtained from the same sample, sequenced in a study of preoperative IRX-2 immunotherapy in early breast cancer. Indicated treatment: preoperative locoregional IRX-2 cytokine immunotherapy. Using immunoSEQ multiplex PCR, the repertoire was profiled, and TCRdb retains in-frame clones only, with some absent. The data show under 35,000 clones, over 65% seen once. The sample was taken from a patient treated with IRX-2 immunotherapy. These receptors came from a human donor with breast cancer.

The chain links TRBV14 to TRBJ1-2, with a weak D call TRBD1 (5 bases). V was clipped by 2 bases and J by 6 bases, with 16 bases between them. In germline, CDR1 is SGHDN, CDR2 FVKESK. The CDR3 extends over 15 amino acids. CDR3 coding DNA: TGTGCCAGCAGCCAAACCGGGACCCCTTTTAATGGCTACACCTTC. Translation gives CASSQTGTPFNGYTF.

The sample holds a few counts of this clone. The rearrangement links TRBV6-8 to TRBJ1-5; D might be TRBD1 (5 bases). From germline, CDR1 is MNHGY and CDR2 SAAAGT. The CDR3 is made up of 13 amino acids. Trimming pared 6 bases from V and 6 bases from J, leaving 12 bases between. CDR3 in amino acids: CASRGTLGQPQHF. The CDR3 bases are TGTGCCAGCAGGGGGACCCTTGGTCAGCCCCAGCATTTT.

The chain combines TRBV11-3 with TRBJ2-3, with 9 nucleotides matching TRBD1. CDR3 size: 15 residues. J was trimmed by 4 bases and V by 6 bases; bases with no gene match: 8. Per the germline V gene, CDR1 is SGHNT and CDR2 is YENEEA. The CDR3 protein is CASRSGQGLPDTQYF. The CDR3 nucleotides read TGTGCCAGCAGATCCGGACAGGGGCTTCCAGATACGCAGTATTTT.

V usage is TRBV30 and J usage is TRBJ2-1; possible D gene TRBD1, 5 bases. The CDR3 is 14 amino acids. V lost 3 bases, J lost 8 bases, and 17 bases lay in between. Germline V lookup: CDR1 GTSNPN, CDR2 SVGIG (reference sequence). The CDR3: CAWRGPRLSDEQFF. In DNA form, the CDR3 reads TGTGCCTGGAGGGGGCCTCGACTGAGCGATGAGCAGTTCTTC.

The chain recombines TRBV7-6 with TRBJ2-1; the match to TRBD1 covers 7 bases. CDR3 length equals 14 residues. V trimming: 3 bases; J trimming: 6 bases; junction bases outside the gene matches: 5. Germline V CDR1 and CDR2: SGHVS, FNYEAQ. DNA for the CDR3: TGTGCCAGCAGCTTCTGGGACAGAGGCAATGAGCAGTTCTTC. Translating it yields CASSFWDRGNEQFF. Supplemented by reference TRBV7-6 and TRBJ2-1, the full variable domain reads GAGVSQSPRYKVTKRGQDVALRCDPISGHVSLYWYRQALGQGPEFLTYFNYEAQQDKSGLPNDRFSAERPEGSISTLTIQRTEQRDSAMYRCASSFWDRGNEQFFGPGTRLTVL.

The CDR3 spells CASSPGGEKLFF. For the CDR3, the DNA is TGTGCCAGCTCACCAGGGGGTGAAAAACTGTTTTTT. This rearrangement joins TRBV18 to TRBJ1-4; the D gene is possibly TRBD1 (5 bases). From germline, CDR1 is KGHSH and CDR2 LQKENI. Deletions cut 2 bases from V and 7 bases from J, with 5 bases between. This CDR3 contains 12 residues.

The rearrangement links TRBV5-1 to TRBJ2-7, with 7 bases that match TRBD2. From germline, CDR1 is SGHRS and CDR2 YFSETQ. This CDR3 region has 14 residues. V was pared by 0 bases and J by 5 bases, with 5 bases of the junction left unmatched. CDR3 amino acids: CASSLGLAIDEQYF. CDR3 bases: TGCGCCAGCAGCTTGGGACTAGCTATCGACGAGCAGTACTTC.

This rearrangement joins TRBV11-3 to TRBJ2-1, with TRBD2 matching 11 bases. This CDR3 spans 15 amino acids. V lost 5 bases and J lost 8; bases outside the gene matches: 8. Germline assignment: CDR1 SGHNT and CDR2 YENEEA. CDR3 DNA sequence: TGTGCCAGCAGCGAACTAGCTAGCGGGGGGTATGAGCAGTTCTTC. Its translation is CASSELASGGYEQFF.

The chain has TRBV6-8 and TRBJ1-2; 8 bases agree with TRBD1. J lost 4 bases, V lost 10 bases, and 11 bases had no gene match. Germline V gene lookup returns CDR1 MNHGY and CDR2 SAAAGT. This CDR3 has 14 amino acids. CDR3 coding DNA: TGTGCCATCAGCCCGGACAGGGAGACCTATGGCTACACCTTC. Its translation is CAISPDRETYGYTF.

V gene TRBV19 combines with J gene TRBJ1-2, with TRBD1 matching 7 bases. The CDR3 spans 13 residues. Germline V gene sequence: CDR1 LNHDA, CDR2 SQIVND (reference sequence). The V segment lost 1 base and the J segment 8 bases; nucleotides outside the gene matches: 4. The CDR3 DNA is TGTGCCAGTAGTATAGTGTCAGGGGGAGGCTACACCTTC. It yields the protein CASSIVSGGGYTF.

The V call is TRBV11-3, the J call TRBJ2-2; a weak D match, TRBD2 (5 bases). Germline CDR1 is SGHNT and CDR2 is YENEEA. Trimming cost V 1 base and J 2 bases, with 8 bases left between them. The CDR3 has 15 amino acids. CDR3 amino acids: CASSLGTQNTGELFF. Written as DNA, the CDR3 is TGTGCCAGCAGCTTAGGGACTCAAAACACCGGGGAGCTGTTTTTT.

There are a few counts of this clone. The chain recombines TRBV11-3 with TRBJ2-2; TRBD2 is a possible D gene (6 bases). The length of the CDR3 is 16 residues. The ends were cut back, 3 bases at V and 5 bases at J, with 16 bases in the middle. The germline V gene encodes CDR1 SGHNT and CDR2 YENEEA. In nucleotides, the CDR3 is TGTGCCAGCAGCTTGCCTGAAGTTCGGGGGACCGGGGAGCTGTTTTTT. It is translated as CASSLPEVRGTGELFF.

V is TRBV5-1 and J is TRBJ2-2, with 9 positions matching TRBD1. The ends lost 3 bases at V and 5 bases at J; junction bases unmatched: 5. The CDR3 has 15 amino acids. Germline-derived CDR1 and CDR2 are SGHRS and YFSETQ. CDR3 coding DNA: TGCGCCAGCAGCTCCGGGACAGGGCGAACCGGGGAGCTGTTTTTT. Protein: CASSSGTGRTGELFF.

The J gene is TRBJ1-3, the V gene TRBV18, with no clear D. The germline CDR1 and CDR2 sequences are KGHSH and LQKENI. This CDR3 spans 13 amino acids. V shed 6 bases and J shed 2 bases, with 8 bases lying between them. The CDR3 spells CASSTETGNTIYF. In DNA, the CDR3 is TGTGCCAGCTCTACAGAGACTGGAAACACCATATATTTT.

The CDR3 sequence: CASSEPLRVETQYF. In nucleotides, the CDR3 is TGTGCCAGCAGTGAACCCCTTCGGGTCGAGACCCAGTACTTC. The chain employs TRBV25-1 and TRBJ2-5; the D is unclear. Trimming cost V 2 bases and J 5 bases, with 12 bases left between them. This CDR3 has 14 residues. The germline CDR1 and CDR2 sequences are MGHDK and SYGVNS.

The chain joins TRBV19 to TRBJ1-2; TRBD1 matches at 8 bases. CDR1 is LNHDA, CDR2 SQIVND, per germline (reference sequence). The CDR3 covers 14 residues. Losses at the gene ends were 9 bases for V and 2 bases for J; bases not matched to a gene: 8. In DNA, the CDR3 is TGTGCCAGCACCCGGACAGGGAAAAACTATGGCTACACCTTC. Translation: CASTRTGKNYGYTF.

This chain links TRBV5-1 with TRBJ2-5; D may be TRBD2 (5 bases). CDR1 and CDR2 (germline): SGHRS, YFSETQ. The CDR3 sequence is 15 residues long. The ends were cut back, 2 bases at V and 5 bases at J, with 16 bases in the middle. The CDR3 protein is CASSFEDNERETQYF. CDR3 coding DNA: TGCGCCAGCAGCTTCGAAGATAATGAGCGGGAGACCCAGTACTTC.

The rearrangement joins TRBV5-1 to TRBJ1-1; 7 bases align to TRBD1. The CDR3 is 14 residues long. Germline CDR1 is SGHRS and CDR2 is YFSETQ. The V segment lost 3 bases and the J segment 3 bases; nucleotides outside the gene matches: 5. Here the CDR3 reads CASSWDRRDTEAFF. Here the CDR3 DNA reads TGCGCCAGCAGCTGGGACAGAAGGGACACTGAAGCTTTCTTT.

About this clone itself: The junction departs from the called germline gene at one end, perhaps through a read error. The gene calls are TRBV6-1 and TRBJ2-7; D gene uncertain. This CDR3 region has 12 residues. Germline values: CDR1 MNHNS, CDR2 SASEGT. CDR3 bases: TGTGCCATCAGTGAAGCAAGTTACGAGCAGTACTTC. It is translated as CAISEASYEQYF.

The genes are TRBV11-3 and TRBJ2-1; 7 bases match TRBD2. This CDR3 is 15 amino acids long. Germline V lookup: CDR1 SGHNT, CDR2 YENEEA. V was clipped by 1 base and J by 6 bases; unmatched bases: 6. The CDR3 is CASSLGGRAGNEQFF. CDR3 nucleotide sequence: TGTGCCAGCAGCTTAGGGGGGAGGGCCGGCAATGAGCAGTTCTTC.

The genes are TRBV5-1 and TRBJ1-4, with TRBD1 identical over 12 bases. Per germline, CDR1 SGHRS and CDR2 YFSETQ. The CDR3 totals 14 residues. Trimming took 3 bases from V and 8 from J; bases not matched to a gene: 2. CDR3 sequence (DNA): TGCGCCAGCAGCTACGGGACAGGGGGCGAAAAACTGTTTTTT. Translated: CASSYGTGGEKLFF.

The genes are TRBV7-1 and TRBJ1-2, with D maybe TRBD1 (5 bases). TRBV7-1 has ORF status, its function being uncertain. V was pared by 4 bases and J by 3 bases, with 15 bases between. CDR3 length equals 15 residues. CDR3 loop: CASSFRGSLDYGYTF. The CDR3 coding sequence is TGTGCCAGCAGCTTTAGGGGATCCCTCGACTATGGCTACACCTTC.

The chain joins TRBV11-3 to TRBJ1-6; D perhaps matches TRBD1 (5 bases). Trimming stripped 5 bases from V and 5 bases from J, with 19 bases between. CDR1 is SGHNT and CDR2 is YENEEA in the germline V gene. The CDR3 sequence is 17 residues long. In DNA, the CDR3 is TGTGCCAGCAGCCCGGCCAAGACAGAGCTGCATAATTCACCCCTCCACTTT. Its protein is CASSPAKTELHNSPLHF.

The V gene is TRBV6-8, the J gene TRBJ1-1; D is possibly TRBD1 (6 bases). There are 14 residues in the CDR3. With 0 bases removed from V and 8 bases from J, the gap between germline ends came to 13 bases. In germline, CDR1 is MNHGY, CDR2 SAAAGT. The CDR3 DNA reads TGTGCCAGCAGTTACTCGACCAGGGGTGGAGAAGCTTTCTTT. It is translated as CASSYSTRGGEAFF.